A selection of T cell receptor beta chains follows, all from one sample in a study of blood T cell repertoires in COVID-19. Generated by immunoSEQ multiplex PCR, the TCRdb table keeps only in-frame clones and is missing some. The data hold more than 300,000 clones, with more than 75% observed a single time. The sample taken for sequencing was PBMCs or T cells enriched from blood (not recorded which). The receptors originated from a woman aged 18-29 years who had recovered from COVID-19. Both conserved end residues are part of each CDR3. The D gene is left open where the match is weak. Size is omitted from some rows. Given values are once, few, many or a class for expanded clones.

size	J	D	V	DNA	CDR3
-	TRBJ1-1	-	TRBV4-1	TGCGCCAGCAGCCAAGAGTGGAGAAATGAAGCTTTCTTT	CASSQEWRNEAFF
-	TRBJ2-3	-	TRBV6-2/TRBV6-3	TGTGCCAGCAGTTACTCACTAGCCACAGATACGCAGTATTTT	CASSYSLATDTQYF
few	TRBJ1-3	-	TRBV12-2	TGTGCAAGTCGCTTGGACAGCGCTGGAAACACCATATATTTT	CASRLDSAGNTIYF
-	TRBJ1-2	-	TRBV28	TGTGCCAGCAGCTTCAGGACAGTACATGGCTACACCTTC	CASSFRTVHGYTF
-	TRBJ2-5	TRBD2	TRBV7-8	TGTGCCAGCAGCTTAGCGAGGCTAGCGGCGGGTCAAGAGACCCAGTACTTC	CASSLARLAAGQETQYF
-	TRBJ2-7	-	TRBV5-4	TGTGCCAGCAGCGCCGGGACTTTCTACGAGCAGTACTTC	CASSAGTFYEQYF
-	TRBJ1-1	-	TRBV5-4	TGTGCCAGCAGCGCGGGGGCGGCTAGGGAAACTGAAGCTTTCTTT	CASSAGAARETEAFF
-	TRBJ2-5	TRBD2	TRBV7-2	TGTGCCAGCAGTCCATTTCTAGCGGGGGACGGGGAGACCCAGTACTTC	CASSPFLAGDGETQYF
-	TRBJ2-4	-	TRBV4-2	TGTGCCAGCAGCCCCCGGACGGGGACATTTCTAGCCAAAAACATTCAGTACTTC	CASSPRTGTFLAKNIQYF
-	TRBJ1-6	-	TRBV2	TGTGCCAGCAGTGAAGTGGTCGTCGGGCAGGGCGCCTATAATTCACCCCTCCACTTT	CASSEVVVGQGAYNSPLHF
-	TRBJ2-7	-	TRBV6-5	TGTGCCAGCGAACCTGTCGGGGTCGGGTACGAGCAGTACTTC	CASEPVGVGYEQYF
-	TRBJ1-1	TRBD1	TRBV4-2	TGTGCCAGCAGCCAACAGACAGGGGGTACTAACACTGAAGCTTTCTTT	CASSQQTGGTNTEAFF
-	TRBJ1-3	-	TRBV3-1/TRBV3-2	TGTGCCAGCAGCCTCGGGACACACTCTGGAAACACCATATATTTT	CASSLGTHSGNTIYF
-	TRBJ1-1	TRBD1	TRBV5-6	TGTGCCAGCAGCTTGGAGCAGGGGGCCTTGAACACTGAAGCTTTCTTT	CASSLEQGALNTEAFF
-	TRBJ2-3	TRBD2	TRBV4-1	TGCGCCAGCAGCCAAACTAGCGGGGCCGTCACAGATACGCAGTATTTT	CASSQTSGAVTDTQYF
-	TRBJ1-1	TRBD1	TRBV5-1	TGCGCCAGCAGCTTGCGGGGACAGGGTTTCGGGCTCAACACTGAAGCTTTCTTT	CASSLRGQGFGLNTEAFF
-	TRBJ2-7	TRBD2	TRBV19	TGTGCCAGTAGTACCCAGCGGGGGCCCCACGAGCAGTACTTC	CASSTQRGPHEQYF
-	TRBJ1-2	-	TRBV24-1	TGTGCCACCAGTGATCGCCGGGTCCTCTATGGCTACACCTTC	CATSDRRVLYGYTF
once	TRBJ2-2	-	TRBV30	TGTGCCTGGAGTGTAGCGGGTGGCGGGGAGCTGTTTTTT	CAWSVAGGGELFF
once	TRBJ1-2	-	TRBV27	TGTGCCAGCAGTTCCCGACAGTTCCCTTATGGCTACACCTTC	CASSSRQFPYGYTF
once	TRBJ1-1	-	TRBV19	TGTGCCAGTAGTTCGTCACGGTCGAACACTGAAGCTTTCTTT	CASSSSRSNTEAFF
-	TRBJ1-3	TRBD1	TRBV7-2	TGTGCCAGCAGCTATTCGACAGGGGGTGGAAACACCATATATTTT	CASSYSTGGGNTIYF
-	TRBJ1-5	TRBD1	TRBV19	TGTGCCAGTAGTCTTTTTTTGACAGGGGATCAGCCCCAGCATTTT	CASSLFLTGDQPQHF
-	TRBJ1-1	-	TRBV7-9	TGTGCCAGCAGCTCCCAAGGGGCGCAAACTGAAGCTTTCTTT	CASSSQGAQTEAFF
-	TRBJ2-5	TRBD1	TRBV7-9	TGTGCCAGCAGCTTCACCGGGACAGGGGAGCAAGAGACCCAGTACTTC	CASSFTGTGEQETQYF
-	TRBJ1-6	TRBD1	TRBV5-4	TGTGCCAGCAGACGCAAGACAGGGGTGAAGAATTCACCCCTCCACTTT	CASRRKTGVKNSPLHF
once	TRBJ2-7	-	TRBV14	TGTGCCAGCAGCCTGCACGGGGGCTACGAGCAGTACTTC	CASSLHGGYEQYF
-	TRBJ2-1	TRBD2	TRBV12-3/TRBV12-4	TGTGCCAGCAGTTCCTCATCGGGAGGTGAGCAGTTCTTC	CASSSSSGGEQFF
few	TRBJ1-6	-	TRBV7-9	TGTGCCAGCAGCTCTTCCGGGAGCTCCTATAATTCACCCCTCCACTTT	CASSSSGSSYNSPLHF
-	TRBJ1-5	-	TRBV21-1	TGTGCCAGCAGCAAAGAAAAACTAAAGGACAATCAGCCCCAGCATTTT	CASSKEKLKDNQPQHF
-	TRBJ2-7	-	TRBV7-6	TGTGCCAGCAGCTTAGAGGCCGGAACGGGAACCTACGAGCAGTACTTC	CASSLEAGTGTYEQYF
-	TRBJ2-1	-	TRBV9	TGTGCCAGCAGCGTAGCAGGGCGGGGGCTCTACAATGAGCAGTTCTTC	CASSVAGRGLYNEQFF
-	TRBJ2-3	-	TRBV21-1	TGTGCCAGCAGCGGCGGGACTAGCGGAGTAGCAGATACGCAGTATTTT	CASSGGTSGVADTQYF
-	TRBJ1-2	-	TRBV6-5	TGTGCCAGCAGTTACTTGGGGGGTGGTGGCTACACCTTC	CASSYLGGGGYTF
once	TRBJ2-7	-	TRBV5-6	TGTGCCAGCAGCTTGGGCCTAGACAGCAGCTACGAGCAGTACTTC	CASSLGLDSSYEQYF
few	TRBJ1-1	TRBD1	TRBV12-3/TRBV12-4	TGTGCCAGCAGTCGACAGGGTTATCAGGCTTTCTTT	CASSRQGYQAFF
-	TRBJ1-5	TRBD1	TRBV6-5	TGTGCCAGCAGGGGCGGACAGGGGGATCAGCCCCAGCATTTT	CASRGGQGDQPQHF
-	TRBJ1-2	TRBD1	TRBV7-2	TGTGCCAGCAGCCCACGACAGGGGGCCCACCTAAACTATGGCTACACCTTC	CASSPRQGAHLNYGYTF
-	TRBJ1-4	TRBD1	TRBV7-8	TGTGCCAGCAGCTCCGGGACAGGGGTCTTTCCAACTAATGAAAAACTGTTTTTT	CASSSGTGVFPTNEKLFF
-	TRBJ1-2	TRBD1	TRBV28	TGTGCCAGCAGTCCCCCGGGACAGGGGTACGGGGGCTACACCTTC	CASSPPGQGYGGYTF
-	TRBJ1-5	-	TRBV12-3/TRBV12-4	TGTGCCAGCAGTTTGGCGGCGAATCAGCCCCAGCATTTT	CASSLAANQPQHF
-	TRBJ1-1	-	TRBV23-1	TGCGCCTACCCGCGGGGAGTTAACACTGAAGCTTTCTTT	CAYPRGVNTEAFF
-	TRBJ1-6	-	TRBV11-1	TGTGCCAGCTCGGGGGGGAGCTCACCCCTCCACTTT	CASSGGSSPLHF
-	TRBJ1-3	TRBD1	TRBV18	TGTGCCAGCTCACCACGACAGGGGGCGCCGGGAAACACCATATATTTT	CASSPRQGAPGNTIYF
-	TRBJ1-5	-	TRBV28	TGTGCCAGCATCTCAACAGTCAATCAGCCCCAGCATTTT	CASISTVNQPQHF
-	TRBJ2-1	TRBD2	TRBV9	TGTGCCAGCAGCGTGGCGGGGGGGTCCTACAATGAGCAGTTCTTC	CASSVAGGSYNEQFF
-	TRBJ2-2	TRBD2	TRBV7-2	TGTGCCAGCAGCTCCAGGCCAGCGGGGGGCACGAACACCGGGGAGCTGTTTTTT	CASSSRPAGGTNTGELFF
-	TRBJ1-1	-	TRBV25-1	TGTGCCAGCCTAACGGGCACTGAAGCTTTCTTT	CASLTGTEAFF
once	TRBJ1-4	-	TRBV7-9	TGTGCCAGCAGCGTACAGGGTCGCAAACTGTTTTTT	CASSVQGRKLFF
-	TRBJ1-2	-	TRBV11-2	TGTGCCAGCAGCCGGGACATAGGCTATGGCTACACCTTC	CASSRDIGYGYTF
-	TRBJ2-5	-	TRBV11-3	TGTGCCAGCAGCTTAGGCGAAGAGACCCAGTACTTC	CASSLGEETQYF
-	TRBJ1-1	-	TRBV5-4	TGTGCCAGCAGCTTGGATCTGACAGCTGAAGCTTTCTTT	CASSLDLTAEAFF
once	TRBJ1-1	TRBD1	TRBV6-5	TGTGCCAGCAGCACCGACAGGGGCACTGAAGCTTTCTTT	CASSTDRGTEAFF
-	TRBJ2-2	TRBD1	TRBV2	TGTGCCAGCAGTGAAGGGACAGGGAGCAACACCGGGGAGCTGTTTTTT	CASSEGTGSNTGELFF
-	TRBJ1-1	TRBD1	TRBV28	TGTGCCAGCAGGAATCTCGTGACAGGGGGCACTGAAGCTTTCTTT	CASRNLVTGGTEAFF
-	TRBJ2-3	-	TRBV3-1/TRBV3-2	TGTGCCAGCAGCCAAGGAGACTCCGACCCCACAGATACGCAGTATTTT	CASSQGDSDPTDTQYF
-	TRBJ2-5	TRBD1	TRBV18	TGTGCCAGTTCTTGGACAGGGGGCTTTGAGACCCAGTACTTC	CASSWTGGFETQYF
-	TRBJ1-2	TRBD1	TRBV18	TGTGCCAGCTCACCGGACAGGGAGGGGTATGGCTACACCTTC	CASSPDREGYGYTF
-	TRBJ1-1	TRBD1	TRBV10-3	TGTGCCATCAGTGATCTCAACAGGGGGCCGGGTACTGAAGCTTTCTTT	CAISDLNRGPGTEAFF
-	TRBJ2-2	-	TRBV19	TGTGCCACGAAACAGGGACCCACCGGGGAGCTGTTTTTT	CATKQGPTGELFF